This TCR beta chain appears in the sequencing data of a study of regulatory T cells in long-lasting Graves disease. Trimming cost V 6 bases and J 3 bases, with 11 bases left between them. This CDR3 comprises 13 residues. Germline V gene sequence: CDR1 KGHSH, CDR2 LQKENI. This clonotype was seen at least ten times. Its target is unknown. Combining iRepertoire HTBI primers with Arm-PCR of CDR3 regions, the authors built TCR beta libraries. TCRdb re-analysed the multiplex PCR reads in MiXCR, keeping a single row per CDR3 protein. The data show about 210,000 distinct CDR3 sequences, around 20% seen once. Study-wide results and caveats: Newly diagnosed patients had higher TCR diversity than persistent Graves' patients did.

This sample's time point: newly diagnosed GD, antithyroid drugs for less than 3 months. PBMC-extracted RNA yielded the TCR library. The patients were enrolled through endocrinology in Xi'an, China. The sample was also reused in another study, on T cells in Graves' hyperthyroidism and ophthalmopathy. That publication notes: Ophthalmopathy was predicted by the model a median of approximately 6 months ahead of onset.

The chain recombines TRBV18 with TRBJ1-2, with a weak D call TRBD1 (6 bases). The sample was peripheral blood mononuclear cells (PBMCs), taken at new diagnosis, from a patient treated with antithyroid drugs. The sequence was collected from a woman aged 25 to 39 with Graves disease. CDR3 sequence: CASSPGQHYGYTF. The CDR3 DNA is TGTGCCAGCTCCCCCGGACAGCACTATGGCTACACCTTC.